Listed here is a single T cell receptor beta chain. Its antigen is unknown. The sample holds no much larger clone one base away, and base qualities are not on file. The CDR3 regions of human TCRbeta chains were analyzed by immunosequencing. The study's own analysis went as follows. TCRs in the repertoires were compared against a reference library of SARS-CoV-2-specific TCRs that had been generated with the MIRA antigen-specificity platform. Breadth was defined as the fraction of unique TCRs that were SARS-CoV-2-associated, and depth was defined as the fraction of total T cells that were SARS-CoV-2-associated. Using the MIRA data, each spike-specific TCR was mapped to the spike region that the TCR reacts to and placed in a CD4 or CD8 class. Log10-transformed breadth and depth values were compared by one-way ANOVA with Sidak's multiple comparisons tests. TCRdb took this table from immuneACCESS and kept in-frame rearrangements with V and J called. Such tables lack part of the clones; where checked against another copy, unresolved V genes explain under half of the gap, and the rest is unexplained. Clone size and V and J calls were adopted from that table, with D and trimming inferred from the DNA. The sample records some 95,000 clones, roughly 89% of which are singletons. The ten largest clones add up to around 3.9% of the sample.

These data belong to a study of T cell responses to AZD1222 COVID-19 vaccine (dated by TCRdb to the early 2020s). Some background on the complete study: AZD1222 recipients given second doses at about 4 weeks or at about 12 weeks were pooled, since spike-specific TCR depth and breadth were not found to differ between the two schedules. TCR sequencing was performed for roughly 240 trial participants, of whom some 200 were given two doses of AZD1222 and about 25 were given two doses of MenACWY control vaccine. Trial participants were enrolled by age into 18-55, 56-69 and 70-plus year subgroups, with roughly 150, 30 and 60 TCR-sequenced participants respectively. General study outcomes and caveats: Epitopes outside the regions mutated in the B.1.351 and B.1.1.7 variants were reportedly recognized by nearly half of the unique spike-specific TCRs. The vaccine-associated CD4 TCRs covered the entire spike protein, and the dominant responses fell in regions 160-218 and 743-854. No day 14 peak-response samples were available, so repertoires were characterized only after the peak T cell response. Most participants were white British and females outnumbered males, and the authors suggested that clonal diversity may have been underestimated. Only five or six AZD1222 recipients were SARS-CoV-2 seropositive at baseline, limiting conclusions about previously exposed vaccinees. The 56-69-year group was small, and its depth increase did not reach significance, likely because of low power. A significant rise in spike-specific TCR breadth and depth was observed after two AZD1222 doses relative to day 0 and relative to MenACWY recipients.

Trimming removed 0 bases from V and 2 bases from J, leaving 12 bases between the germline ends. The CDR3 spans 16 residues, from the cysteine through the phenylalanine. The CDR3 DNA has 48 bases and is translated from base 1. In the germline V gene, CDR1 corresponds to WSHSY and CDR2 to SAAADI. Interpreted using the paper, the time point label stands for: baseline before first vaccination. Samples from vaccinated people were obtained from the UK trials COV001 and COV002, which included a single-blind randomized controlled phase 2/3 trial of AZD1222 (ChAdOx1 nCoV-19) in healthy adults. For TCRbeta chain sequencing, PBMC samples were collected from trial participants at day 0 and at day 28 after the second dose.

This specimen consisted of peripheral blood, obtained on day 0 of AZD1222 vaccination. Recombination connected TRBV10-2 to TRBJ2-3; the D assignment is uncertain and may be TRBD1 or TRBD2, with 6 bases supporting each. This TCR came from an adult in good health. This receptor carries the CDR3 CASSESGGPSTDTQYF. The DNA sequence follows: TGCGCCAGCAGTGAGTCTGGGGGGCCTTCCACAGATACGCAGTATTTT.